This T cell receptor beta chain was recovered during a study of blood T cell repertoires in COVID-19. Trimming shortened V by 6 bases and J by 4 bases, and 12 bases separated the two germline ends. CDR1 is MNHEY and CDR2 is SVGAGI in the germline V gene. The CDR3 runs 13 residues. Clones were read by immunoSEQ multiplex PCR, and TCRdb kept only the in-frame ones, dropping some. The profile shows around 280,000 clones, 87% of them singletons. Sequences were obtained from peripheral blood. The source is a woman in her 50s who had recovered from COVID-19. This sequence joins TRBV6-5 and TRBJ1-2; D call uncertain. The CDR3: CASSEGGLYGYTF. In DNA form, the CDR3 reads TGTGCCAGCAGCGAGGGAGGGCTCTATGGCTACACCTTC.